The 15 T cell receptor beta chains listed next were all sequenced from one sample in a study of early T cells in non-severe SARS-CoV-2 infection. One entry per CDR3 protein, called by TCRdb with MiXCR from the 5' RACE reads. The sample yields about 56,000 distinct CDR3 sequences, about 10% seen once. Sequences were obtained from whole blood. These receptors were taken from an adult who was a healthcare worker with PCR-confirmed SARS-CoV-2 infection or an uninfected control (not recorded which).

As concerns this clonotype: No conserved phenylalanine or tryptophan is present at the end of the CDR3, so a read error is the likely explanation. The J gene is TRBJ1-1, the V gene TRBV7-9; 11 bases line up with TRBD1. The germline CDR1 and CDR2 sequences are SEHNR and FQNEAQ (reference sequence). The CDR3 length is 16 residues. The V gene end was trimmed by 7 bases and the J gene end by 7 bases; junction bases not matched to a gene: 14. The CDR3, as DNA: TGTGCCAGCATCGACATACCGGACAGGGGGCTAAGTGAAGCTTTCCTT. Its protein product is CASIDIPDRGLSEAFL.

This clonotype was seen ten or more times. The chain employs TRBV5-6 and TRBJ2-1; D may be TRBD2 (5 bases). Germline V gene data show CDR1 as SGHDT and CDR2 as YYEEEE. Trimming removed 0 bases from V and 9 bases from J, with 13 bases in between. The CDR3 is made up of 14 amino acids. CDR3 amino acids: CASSLGGSGSEQFF. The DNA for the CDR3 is TGTGCCAGCAGCTTGGGCGGGTCGGGGAGTGAGCAGTTCTTC.

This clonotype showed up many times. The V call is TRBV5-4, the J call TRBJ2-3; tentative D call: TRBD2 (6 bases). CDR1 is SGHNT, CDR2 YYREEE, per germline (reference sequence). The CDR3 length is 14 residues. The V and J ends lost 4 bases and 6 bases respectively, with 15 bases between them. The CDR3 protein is CASSKTEEGDTQYF. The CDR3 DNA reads TGTGCCAGCAGCAAGACAGAGGAGGGGGATACGCAGTATTTT.

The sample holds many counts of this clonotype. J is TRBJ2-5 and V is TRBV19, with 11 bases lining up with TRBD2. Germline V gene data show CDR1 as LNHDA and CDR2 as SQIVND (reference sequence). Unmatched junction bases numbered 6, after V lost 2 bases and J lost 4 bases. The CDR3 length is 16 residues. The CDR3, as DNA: TGTGCCAGTAGTATAATCCTAGCGGGAGGAGGAGAGACCCAGTACTTC. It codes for CASSIILAGGGETQYF.

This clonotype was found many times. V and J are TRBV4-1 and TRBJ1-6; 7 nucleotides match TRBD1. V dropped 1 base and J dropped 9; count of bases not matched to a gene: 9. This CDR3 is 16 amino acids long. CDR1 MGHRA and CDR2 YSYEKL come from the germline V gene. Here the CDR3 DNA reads TGCGCCAGCAGCCAAGGAGGGGGCAGGGTGCGTTCACCCCTCCACTTT. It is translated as CASSQGGGRVRSPLHF.

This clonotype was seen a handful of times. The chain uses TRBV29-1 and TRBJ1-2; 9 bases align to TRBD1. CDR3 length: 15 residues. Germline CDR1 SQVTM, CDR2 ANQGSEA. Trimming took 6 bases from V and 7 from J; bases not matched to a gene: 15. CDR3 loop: CSVPTRDRDGRGYTF. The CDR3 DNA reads TGCAGCGTCCCTACCCGGGACAGGGATGGTCGTGGCTACACCTTC.

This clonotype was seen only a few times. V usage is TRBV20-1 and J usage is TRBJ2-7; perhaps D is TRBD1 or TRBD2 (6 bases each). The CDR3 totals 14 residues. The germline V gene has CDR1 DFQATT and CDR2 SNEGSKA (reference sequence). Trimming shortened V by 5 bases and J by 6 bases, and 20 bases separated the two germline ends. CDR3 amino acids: CSAPIVEEGGEQYF. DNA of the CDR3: TGCAGTGCTCCCATTGTCGAGGAGGGGGGCGAGCAGTACTTC.

CDR3 nucleotide sequence: TGCGCCAGCAGCTTAGAGAGTTCCTCCTACAATGAGCAGTTCTTC. Translating it yields CASSLESSSYNEQFF. The chain is built from TRBV5-1 and TRBJ2-1; no firm D call. V lost 2 bases and J 0 bases, leaving 9 bases between the germline ends. CDR3 length equals 15 residues. Germline V gene lookup returns CDR1 SGHRS and CDR2 YFSETQ.

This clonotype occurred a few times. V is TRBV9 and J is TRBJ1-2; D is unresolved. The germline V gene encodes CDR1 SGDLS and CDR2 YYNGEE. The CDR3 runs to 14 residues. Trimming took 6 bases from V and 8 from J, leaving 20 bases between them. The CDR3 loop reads CASNPLEGVGGYTF. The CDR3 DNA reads TGTGCCAGCAATCCCTTAGAGGGTGTTGGGGGCTACACCTTC.

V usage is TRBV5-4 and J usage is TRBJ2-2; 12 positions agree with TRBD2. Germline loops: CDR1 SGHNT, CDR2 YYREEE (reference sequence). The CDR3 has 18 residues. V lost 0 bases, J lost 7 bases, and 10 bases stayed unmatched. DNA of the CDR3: TGTGCCAGCAGCTTGGGCTCCCTAGCGGGAGGGCCCGGCGGGGAGCTGTTTTTT. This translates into CASSLGSLAGGPGGELFF.

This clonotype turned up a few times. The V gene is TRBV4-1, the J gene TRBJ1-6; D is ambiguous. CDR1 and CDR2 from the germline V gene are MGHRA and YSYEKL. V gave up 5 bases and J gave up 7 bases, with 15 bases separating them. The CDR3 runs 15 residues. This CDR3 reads CASSTTPAGNSPLHF. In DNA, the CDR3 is TGCGCCAGCAGCACGACACCGGCGGGGAATTCACCCCTCCACTTT.

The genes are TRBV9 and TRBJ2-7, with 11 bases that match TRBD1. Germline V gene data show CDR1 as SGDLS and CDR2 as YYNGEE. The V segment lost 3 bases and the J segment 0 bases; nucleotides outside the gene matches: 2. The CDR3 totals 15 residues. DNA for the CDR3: TGTGCCAGCAGCGCCGGGACAGGGGGCTCCTACGAGCAGTACTTC. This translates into CASSAGTGGSYEQYF.

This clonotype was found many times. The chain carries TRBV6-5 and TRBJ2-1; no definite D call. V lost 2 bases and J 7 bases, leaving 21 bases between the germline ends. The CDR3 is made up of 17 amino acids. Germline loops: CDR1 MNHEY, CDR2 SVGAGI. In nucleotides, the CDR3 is TGTGCCAGCAGTTACGAAGGGCGGTCTTTTCCCAGGAATGAGCAGTTCTTC. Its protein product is CASSYEGRSFPRNEQFF.

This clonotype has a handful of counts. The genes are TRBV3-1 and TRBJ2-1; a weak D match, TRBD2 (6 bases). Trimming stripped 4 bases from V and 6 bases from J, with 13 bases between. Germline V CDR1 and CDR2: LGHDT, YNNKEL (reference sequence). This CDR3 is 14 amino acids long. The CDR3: CASSPLGGTNEQFF. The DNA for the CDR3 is TGTGCCAGCAGCCCTTTGGGCGGGACCAATGAGCAGTTCTTC.

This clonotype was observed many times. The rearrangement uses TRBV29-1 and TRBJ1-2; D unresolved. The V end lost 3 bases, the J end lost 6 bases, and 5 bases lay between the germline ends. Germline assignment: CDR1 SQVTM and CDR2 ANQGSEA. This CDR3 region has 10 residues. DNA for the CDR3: TGCAGCGTTGAGGGCAATGGCTACACCTTC. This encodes CSVEGNGYTF.